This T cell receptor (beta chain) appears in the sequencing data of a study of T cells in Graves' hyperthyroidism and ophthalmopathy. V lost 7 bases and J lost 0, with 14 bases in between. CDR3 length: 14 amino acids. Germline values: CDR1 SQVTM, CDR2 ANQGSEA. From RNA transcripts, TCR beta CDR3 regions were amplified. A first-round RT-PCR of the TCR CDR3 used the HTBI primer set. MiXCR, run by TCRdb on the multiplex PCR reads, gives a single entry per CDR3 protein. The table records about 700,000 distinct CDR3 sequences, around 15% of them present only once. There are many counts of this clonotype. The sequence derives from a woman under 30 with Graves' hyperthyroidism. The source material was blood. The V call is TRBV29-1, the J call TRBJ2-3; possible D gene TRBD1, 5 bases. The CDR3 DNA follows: TGCAGCGGTCTAGGGGATAGGAGCACAGATACGCAGTATTTT. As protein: CSGLGDRSTDTQYF.